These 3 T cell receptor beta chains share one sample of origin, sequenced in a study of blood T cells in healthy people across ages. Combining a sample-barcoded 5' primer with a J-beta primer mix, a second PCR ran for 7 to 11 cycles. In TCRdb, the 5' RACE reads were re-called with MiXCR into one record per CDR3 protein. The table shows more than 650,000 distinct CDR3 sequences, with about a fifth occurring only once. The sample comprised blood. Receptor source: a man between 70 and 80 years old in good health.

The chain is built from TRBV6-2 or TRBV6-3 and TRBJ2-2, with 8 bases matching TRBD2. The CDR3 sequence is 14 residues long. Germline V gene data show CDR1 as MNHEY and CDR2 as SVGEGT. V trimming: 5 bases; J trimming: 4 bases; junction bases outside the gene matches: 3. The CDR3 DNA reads TGTGCCAGCAGTCCAGCGGGAGTCACCGGGGAGCTGTTTTTT. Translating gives CASSPAGVTGELFF.

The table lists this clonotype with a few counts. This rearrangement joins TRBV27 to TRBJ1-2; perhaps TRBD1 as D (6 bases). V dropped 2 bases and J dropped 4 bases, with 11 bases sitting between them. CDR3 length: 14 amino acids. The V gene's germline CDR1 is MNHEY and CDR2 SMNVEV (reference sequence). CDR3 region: CASSLKQGGYGYTF. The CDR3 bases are TGTGCCAGCAGTTTAAAACAGGGTGGCTATGGCTACACCTTC.

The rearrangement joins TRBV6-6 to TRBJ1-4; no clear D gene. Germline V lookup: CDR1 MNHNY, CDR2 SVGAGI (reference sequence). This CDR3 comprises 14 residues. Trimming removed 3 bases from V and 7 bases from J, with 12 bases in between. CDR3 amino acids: CASSYARWGEKLFF. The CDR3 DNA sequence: TGTGCCAGCAGTTATGCCCGGTGGGGTGAAAAACTGTTTTTT.